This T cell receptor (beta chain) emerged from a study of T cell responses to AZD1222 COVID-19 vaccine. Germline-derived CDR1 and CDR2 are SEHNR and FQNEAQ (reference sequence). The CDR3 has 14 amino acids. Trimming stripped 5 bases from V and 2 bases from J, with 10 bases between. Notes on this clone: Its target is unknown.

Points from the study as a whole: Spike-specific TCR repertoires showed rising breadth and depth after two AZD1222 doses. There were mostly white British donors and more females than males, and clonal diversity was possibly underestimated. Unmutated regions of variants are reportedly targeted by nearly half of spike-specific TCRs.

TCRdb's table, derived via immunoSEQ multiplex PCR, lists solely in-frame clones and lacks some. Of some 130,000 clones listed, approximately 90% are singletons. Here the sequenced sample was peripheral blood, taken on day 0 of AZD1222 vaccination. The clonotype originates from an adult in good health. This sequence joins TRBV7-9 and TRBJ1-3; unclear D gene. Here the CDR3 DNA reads TGTGCCAGCAGCGGTGACGGAGCTGGAAACACCATATATTTT. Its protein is CASSGDGAGNTIYF.